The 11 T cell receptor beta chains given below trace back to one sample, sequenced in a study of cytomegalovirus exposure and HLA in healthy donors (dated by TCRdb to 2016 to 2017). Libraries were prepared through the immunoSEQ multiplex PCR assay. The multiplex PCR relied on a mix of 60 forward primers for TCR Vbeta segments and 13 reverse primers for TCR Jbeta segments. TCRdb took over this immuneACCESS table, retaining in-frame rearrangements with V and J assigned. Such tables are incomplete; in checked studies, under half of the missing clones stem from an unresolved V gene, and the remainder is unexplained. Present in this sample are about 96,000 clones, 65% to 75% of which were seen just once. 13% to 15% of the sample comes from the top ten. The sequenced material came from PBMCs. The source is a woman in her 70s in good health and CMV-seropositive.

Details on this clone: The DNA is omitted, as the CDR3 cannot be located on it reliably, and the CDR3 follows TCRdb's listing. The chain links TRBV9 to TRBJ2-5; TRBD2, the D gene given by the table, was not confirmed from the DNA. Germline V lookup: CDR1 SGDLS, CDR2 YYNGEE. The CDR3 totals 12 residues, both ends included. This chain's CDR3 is CASSTSSGTQYF.

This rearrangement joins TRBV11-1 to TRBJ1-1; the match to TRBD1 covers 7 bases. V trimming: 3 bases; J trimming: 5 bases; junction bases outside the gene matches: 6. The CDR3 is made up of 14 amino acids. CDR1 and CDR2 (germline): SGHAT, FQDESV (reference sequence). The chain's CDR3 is CASSLDRRGTEAFF. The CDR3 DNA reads TGTGCCAGCAGCTTGGACAGGCGAGGAACTGAAGCTTTCTTT.

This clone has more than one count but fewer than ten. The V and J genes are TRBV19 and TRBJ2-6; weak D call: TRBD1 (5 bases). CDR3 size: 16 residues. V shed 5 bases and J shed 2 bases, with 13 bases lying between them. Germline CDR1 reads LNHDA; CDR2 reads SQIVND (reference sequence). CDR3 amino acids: CASSDPRVPGANVLTF. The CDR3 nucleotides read TGTGCCAGTAGTGACCCCAGGGTCCCTGGGGCCAACGTCCTGACTTTC.

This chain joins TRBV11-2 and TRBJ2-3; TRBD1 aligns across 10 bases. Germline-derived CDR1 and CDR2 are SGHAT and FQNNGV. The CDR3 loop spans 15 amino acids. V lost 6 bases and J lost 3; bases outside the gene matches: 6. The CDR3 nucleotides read TGTGCCAGCAGTCCGAGACAGGGGGCAACAGATACGCAGTATTTT. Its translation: CASSPRQGATDTQYF.

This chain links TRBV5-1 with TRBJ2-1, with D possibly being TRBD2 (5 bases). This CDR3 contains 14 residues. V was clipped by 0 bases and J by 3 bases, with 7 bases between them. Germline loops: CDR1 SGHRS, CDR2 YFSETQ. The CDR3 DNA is TGCGCCAGCAGCTTGGACGGGATCTACAATGAGCAGTTCTTC. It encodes CASSLDGIYNEQFF.

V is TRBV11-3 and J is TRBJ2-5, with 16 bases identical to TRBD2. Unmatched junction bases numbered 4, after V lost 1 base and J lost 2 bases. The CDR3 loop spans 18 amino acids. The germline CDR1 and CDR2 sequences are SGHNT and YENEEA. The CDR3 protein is CASSLAPGLAGGQETQYF. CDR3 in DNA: TGTGCCAGCAGCTTAGCGCCGGGACTAGCGGGAGGGCAAGAGACCCAGTACTTC.

In DNA, the CDR3 is TGTGCCAGCAGCTTAGGAGGAGGGAATGGCTACACCTTC. Amino acids: CASSLGGGNGYTF. This chain uses TRBV7-3 with TRBJ1-2; unclear D gene. The V gene lost 2 bases and the J gene lost 6 bases, with 10 bases spanning the gap. The germline V gene has CDR1 SGHTA and CDR2 FQGTGA. The CDR3 length is 13 residues.

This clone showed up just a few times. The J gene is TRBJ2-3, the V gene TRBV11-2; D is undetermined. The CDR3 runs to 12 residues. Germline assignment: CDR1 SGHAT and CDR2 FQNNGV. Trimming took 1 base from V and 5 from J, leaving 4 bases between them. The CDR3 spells CASSLVLDTQYF. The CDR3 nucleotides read TGTGCCAGCAGCTTAGTATTAGATACGCAGTATTTT.

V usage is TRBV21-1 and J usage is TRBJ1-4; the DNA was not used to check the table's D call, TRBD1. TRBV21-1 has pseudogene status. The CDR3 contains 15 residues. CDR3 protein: CASSRTGGSGEKLFF. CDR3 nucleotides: TGTGCCAGCAGCCGCACAGGGGGATCGGGTGAAAAACTGTTTTTT.

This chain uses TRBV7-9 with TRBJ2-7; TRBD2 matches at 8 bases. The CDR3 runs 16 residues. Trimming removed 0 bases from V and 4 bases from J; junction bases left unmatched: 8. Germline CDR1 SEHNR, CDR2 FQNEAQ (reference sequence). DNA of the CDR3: TGTGCCAGCAGCTTAGCTACGGGGGGGCGCTCTTACGAGCAGTACTTC. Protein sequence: CASSLATGGRSYEQYF.

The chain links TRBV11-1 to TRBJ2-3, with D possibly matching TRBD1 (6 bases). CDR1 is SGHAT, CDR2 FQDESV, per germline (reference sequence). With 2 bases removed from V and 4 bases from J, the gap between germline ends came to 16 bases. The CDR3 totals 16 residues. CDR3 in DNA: TGTGCCAGCAGCTTAAGGTCAGGGGACGCTTCAGATACGCAGTATTTT. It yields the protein CASSLRSGDASDTQYF.